This TCR beta chain is from a study of OX40 agonist ivuxolimab in advanced cancers. Turning to the study itself: Treatment of patients was with ivuxolimab, an agonistic anti-OX40 (CD134) antibody. Dose-escalation subjects each had hepatocellular carcinoma, melanoma, renal cell or head and neck cancer.

TCRdb keeps only in-frame clones here, not all; method: immunoSEQ multiplex PCR. The table lists 55,000 to 65,000 clones, more than 80% of them singletons, with 11% to 15% in the top ten. Whole-study results and caveats: Expanded clones tended on average to be more numerous among CD8+ T cells than CD4+. Several nonresponders also turned out to have low normalized T-cell clonal expansion.

Trimming cost V 8 bases and J 7 bases, with 6 bases left between them. The CDR3 sequence is 11 residues long. Germline lookup yields CDR1 MNHEY and CDR2 SVGAGI. With respect to this clone: As yet, its antigen is unknown.

The genes are TRBV6-5 and TRBJ2-6; D is unresolved. This TCR came from an adult with an advanced solid tumor such as melanoma, head and neck, liver or kidney cancer. This sample comprised CD4+ or CD8+ T cells sorted from blood, obtained in a trial of the OX40 agonist ivuxolimab. In DNA, the CDR3 is TGTGCCAGCTCAGGAGCCAACGTCCTGACTTTC. It codes for CASSGANVLTF.